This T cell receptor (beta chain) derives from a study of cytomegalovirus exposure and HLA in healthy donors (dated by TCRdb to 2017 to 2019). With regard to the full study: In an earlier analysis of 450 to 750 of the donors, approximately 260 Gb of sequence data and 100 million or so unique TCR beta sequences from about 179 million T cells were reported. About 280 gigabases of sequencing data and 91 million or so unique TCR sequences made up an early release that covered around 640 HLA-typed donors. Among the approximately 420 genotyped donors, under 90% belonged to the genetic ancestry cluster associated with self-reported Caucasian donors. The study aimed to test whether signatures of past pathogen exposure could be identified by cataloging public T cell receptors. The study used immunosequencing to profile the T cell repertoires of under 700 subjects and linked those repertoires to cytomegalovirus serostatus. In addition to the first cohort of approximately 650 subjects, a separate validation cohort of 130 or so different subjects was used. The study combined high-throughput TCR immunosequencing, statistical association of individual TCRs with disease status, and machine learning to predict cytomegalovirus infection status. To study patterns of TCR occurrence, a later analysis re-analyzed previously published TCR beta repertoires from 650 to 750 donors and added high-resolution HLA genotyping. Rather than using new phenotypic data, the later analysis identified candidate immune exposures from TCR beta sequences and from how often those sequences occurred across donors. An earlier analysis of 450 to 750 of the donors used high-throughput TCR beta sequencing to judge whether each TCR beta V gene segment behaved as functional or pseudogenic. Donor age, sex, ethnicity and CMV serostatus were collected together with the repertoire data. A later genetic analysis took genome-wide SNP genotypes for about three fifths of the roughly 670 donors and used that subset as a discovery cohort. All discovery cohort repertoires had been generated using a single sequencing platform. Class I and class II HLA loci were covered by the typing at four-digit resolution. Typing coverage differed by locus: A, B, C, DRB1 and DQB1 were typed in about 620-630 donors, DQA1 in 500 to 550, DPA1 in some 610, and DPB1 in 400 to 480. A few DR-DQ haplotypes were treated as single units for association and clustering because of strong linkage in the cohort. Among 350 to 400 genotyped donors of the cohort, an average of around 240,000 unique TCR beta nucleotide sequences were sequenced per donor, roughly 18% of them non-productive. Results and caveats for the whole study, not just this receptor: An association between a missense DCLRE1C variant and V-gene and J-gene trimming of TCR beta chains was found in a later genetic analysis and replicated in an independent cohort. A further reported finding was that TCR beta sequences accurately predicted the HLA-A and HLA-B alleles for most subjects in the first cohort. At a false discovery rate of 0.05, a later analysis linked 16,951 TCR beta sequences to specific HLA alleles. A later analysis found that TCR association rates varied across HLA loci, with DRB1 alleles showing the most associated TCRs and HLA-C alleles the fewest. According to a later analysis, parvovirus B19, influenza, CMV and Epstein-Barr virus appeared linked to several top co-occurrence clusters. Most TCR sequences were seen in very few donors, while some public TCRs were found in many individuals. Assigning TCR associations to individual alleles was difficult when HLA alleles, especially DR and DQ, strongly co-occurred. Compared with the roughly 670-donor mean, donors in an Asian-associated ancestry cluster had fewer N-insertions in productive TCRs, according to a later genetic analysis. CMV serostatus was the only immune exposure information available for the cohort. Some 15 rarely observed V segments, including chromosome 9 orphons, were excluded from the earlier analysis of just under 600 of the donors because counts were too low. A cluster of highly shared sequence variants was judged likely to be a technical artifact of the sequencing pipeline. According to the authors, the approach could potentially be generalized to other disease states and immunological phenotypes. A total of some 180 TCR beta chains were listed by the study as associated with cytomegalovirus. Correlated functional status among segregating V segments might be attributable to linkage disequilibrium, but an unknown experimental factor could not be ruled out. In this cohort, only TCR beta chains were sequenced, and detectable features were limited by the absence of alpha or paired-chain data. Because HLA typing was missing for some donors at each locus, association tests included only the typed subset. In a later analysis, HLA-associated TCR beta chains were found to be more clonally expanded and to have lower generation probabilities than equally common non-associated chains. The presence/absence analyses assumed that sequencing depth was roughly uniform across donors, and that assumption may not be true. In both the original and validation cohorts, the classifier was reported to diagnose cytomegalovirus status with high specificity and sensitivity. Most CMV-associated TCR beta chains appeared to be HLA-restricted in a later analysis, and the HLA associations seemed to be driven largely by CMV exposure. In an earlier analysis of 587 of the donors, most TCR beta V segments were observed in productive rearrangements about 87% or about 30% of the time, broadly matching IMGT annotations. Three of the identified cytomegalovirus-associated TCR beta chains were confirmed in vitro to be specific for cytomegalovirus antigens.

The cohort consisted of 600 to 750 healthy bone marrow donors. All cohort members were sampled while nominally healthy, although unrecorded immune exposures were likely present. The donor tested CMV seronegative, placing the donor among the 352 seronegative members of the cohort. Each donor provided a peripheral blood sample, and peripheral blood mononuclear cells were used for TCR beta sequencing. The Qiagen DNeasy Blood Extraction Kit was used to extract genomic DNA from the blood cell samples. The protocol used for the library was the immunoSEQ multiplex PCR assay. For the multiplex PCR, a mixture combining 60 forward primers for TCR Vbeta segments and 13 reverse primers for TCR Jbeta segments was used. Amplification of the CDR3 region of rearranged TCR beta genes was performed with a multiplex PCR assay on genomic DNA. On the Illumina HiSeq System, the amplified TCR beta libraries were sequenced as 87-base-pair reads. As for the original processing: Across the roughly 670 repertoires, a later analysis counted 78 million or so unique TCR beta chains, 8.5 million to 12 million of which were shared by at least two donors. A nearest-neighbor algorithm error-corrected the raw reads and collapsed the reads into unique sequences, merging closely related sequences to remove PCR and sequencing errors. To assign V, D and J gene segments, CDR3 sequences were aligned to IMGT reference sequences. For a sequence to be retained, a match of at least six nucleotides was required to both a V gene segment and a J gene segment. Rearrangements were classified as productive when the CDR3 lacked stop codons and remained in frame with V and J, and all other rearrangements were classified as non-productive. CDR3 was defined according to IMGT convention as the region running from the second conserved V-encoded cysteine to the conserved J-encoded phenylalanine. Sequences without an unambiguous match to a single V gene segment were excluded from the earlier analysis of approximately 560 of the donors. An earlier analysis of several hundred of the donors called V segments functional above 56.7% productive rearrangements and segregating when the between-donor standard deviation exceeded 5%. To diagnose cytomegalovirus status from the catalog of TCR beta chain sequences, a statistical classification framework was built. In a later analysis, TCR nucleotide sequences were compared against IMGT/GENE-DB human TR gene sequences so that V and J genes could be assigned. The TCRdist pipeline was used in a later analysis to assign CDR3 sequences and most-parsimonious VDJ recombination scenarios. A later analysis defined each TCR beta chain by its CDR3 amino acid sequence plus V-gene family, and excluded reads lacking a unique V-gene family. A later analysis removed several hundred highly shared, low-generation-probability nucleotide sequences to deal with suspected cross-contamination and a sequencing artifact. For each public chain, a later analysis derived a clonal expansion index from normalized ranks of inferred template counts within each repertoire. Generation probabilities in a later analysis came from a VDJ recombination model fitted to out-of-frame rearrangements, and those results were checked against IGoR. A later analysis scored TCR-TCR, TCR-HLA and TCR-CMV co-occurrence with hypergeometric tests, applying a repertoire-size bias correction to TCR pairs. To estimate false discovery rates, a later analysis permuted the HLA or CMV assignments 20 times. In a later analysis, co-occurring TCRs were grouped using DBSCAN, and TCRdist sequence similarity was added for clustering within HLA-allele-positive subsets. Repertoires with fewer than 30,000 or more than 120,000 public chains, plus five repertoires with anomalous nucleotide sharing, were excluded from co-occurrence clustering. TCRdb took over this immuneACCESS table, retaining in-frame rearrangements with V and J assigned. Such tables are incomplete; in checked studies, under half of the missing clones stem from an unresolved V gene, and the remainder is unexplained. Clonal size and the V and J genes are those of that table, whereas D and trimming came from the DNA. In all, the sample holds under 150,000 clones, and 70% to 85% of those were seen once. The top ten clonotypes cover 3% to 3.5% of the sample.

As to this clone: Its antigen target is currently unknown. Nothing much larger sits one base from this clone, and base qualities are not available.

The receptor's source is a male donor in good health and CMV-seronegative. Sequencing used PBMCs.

This receptor carries the CDR3 CASTSAYEQYF. The nucleotide sequence reads TGTGCCAGCACCTCGGCCTACGAGCAGTACTTC. Recombination joined TRBV27 with TRBJ2-7, with the D gene not confidently named. The V and J ends are trimmed by 7 bases and 2 bases, leaving 6 bases between them. From the germline V gene (reference sequence), CDR1 is MNHEY and CDR2 is SMNVEV. The CDR3 sequence holds 11 residues, the cysteine and phenylalanine included. The sequence is cut down to CDR3 DNA, 33 bases in frame from base 1.